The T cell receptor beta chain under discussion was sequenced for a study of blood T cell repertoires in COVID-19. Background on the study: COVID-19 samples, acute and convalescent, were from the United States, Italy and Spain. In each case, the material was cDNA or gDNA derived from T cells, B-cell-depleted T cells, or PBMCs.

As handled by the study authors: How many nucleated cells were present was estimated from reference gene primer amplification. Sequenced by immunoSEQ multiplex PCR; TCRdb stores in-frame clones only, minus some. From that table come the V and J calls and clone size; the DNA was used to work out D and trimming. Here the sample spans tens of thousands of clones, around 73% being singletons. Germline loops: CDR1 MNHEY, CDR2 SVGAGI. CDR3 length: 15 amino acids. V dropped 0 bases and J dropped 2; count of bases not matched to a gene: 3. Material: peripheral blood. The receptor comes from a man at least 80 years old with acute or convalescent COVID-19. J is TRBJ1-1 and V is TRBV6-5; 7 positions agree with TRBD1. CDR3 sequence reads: CASSYSTGVNTEAFF. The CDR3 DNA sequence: TGTGCCAGCAGTTACTCCACAGGGGTTAACACTGAAGCTTTCTTT.